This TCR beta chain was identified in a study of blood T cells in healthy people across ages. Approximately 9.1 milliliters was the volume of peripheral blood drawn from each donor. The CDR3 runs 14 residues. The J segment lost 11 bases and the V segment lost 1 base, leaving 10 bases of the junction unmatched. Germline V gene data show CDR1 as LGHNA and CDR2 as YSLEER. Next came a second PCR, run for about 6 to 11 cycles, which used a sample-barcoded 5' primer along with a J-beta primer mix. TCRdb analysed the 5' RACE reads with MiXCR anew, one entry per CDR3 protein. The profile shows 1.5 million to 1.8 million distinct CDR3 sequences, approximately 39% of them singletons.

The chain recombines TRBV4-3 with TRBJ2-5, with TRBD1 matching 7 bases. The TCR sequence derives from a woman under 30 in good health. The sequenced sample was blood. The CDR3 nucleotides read TGCGCCAGCAGCCAAGTTGACAGGGACAATGAGCAGTACTTC. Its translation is CASSQVDRDNEQYF.